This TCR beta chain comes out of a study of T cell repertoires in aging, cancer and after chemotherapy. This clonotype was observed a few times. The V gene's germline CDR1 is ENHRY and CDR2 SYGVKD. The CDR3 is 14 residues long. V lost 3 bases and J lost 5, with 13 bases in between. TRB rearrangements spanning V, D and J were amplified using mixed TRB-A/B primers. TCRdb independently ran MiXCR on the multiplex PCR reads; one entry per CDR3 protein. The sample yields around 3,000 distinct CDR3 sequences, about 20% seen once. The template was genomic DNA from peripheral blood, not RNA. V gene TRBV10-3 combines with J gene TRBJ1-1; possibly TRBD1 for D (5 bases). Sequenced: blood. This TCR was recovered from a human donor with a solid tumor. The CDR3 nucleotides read TGTGCCATCAGTGAAGGCAGGGAAAGGACTGAAGCTTTCTTT. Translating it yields CAISEGRERTEAFF.